The 5 T cell receptor beta chains given below trace back to one sample, sequenced in a study of T cells after yellow fever vaccination. TCRdb fed the 5' RACE reads into MiXCR, producing one record per CDR3 protein. This table holds roughly 350,000 distinct CDR3 sequences, about 4% found once. The sample in question was PBMCs, obtained 5 days after the yellow fever booster vaccination. The receptors come from a man younger than 35 who received the YFV17D yellow fever vaccine.

The chain couples TRBV28 to TRBJ2-3, with D perhaps matching TRBD1 (5 bases). The CDR3 covers 14 residues. Germline V CDR1 and CDR2: MDHEN, SYDVKM. Trimming removed 5 bases at V and 2 bases at J, with 11 bases between. The CDR3 region is CASSADSNTDTQYF. Written as DNA, the CDR3 is TGTGCCAGCAGTGCCGACAGCAACACAGATACGCAGTATTTT.

This clonotype was found a few times. The gene calls are TRBV20-1 and TRBJ2-5; either TRBD1 or TRBD2 may supply D (5 bases each). Between the trimmed V and J ends, which lost 6 bases and 5 bases, there was a span of 13 bases. The CDR3 has 12 residues. The V gene's germline CDR1 is DFQATT and CDR2 SNEGSKA (reference sequence). The CDR3 DNA reads as TGCAGTGCGGGGAGAAGGGGTGAGACCCAGTACTTC. It codes for CSAGRRGETQYF.

The CDR3 is CASSPRQGSGYTF. In DNA form, the CDR3 reads TGTGCCAGCAGCCCCCGACAGGGAAGTGGCTACACCTTC. The chain employs TRBV11-1 and TRBJ1-2, with 7 bases that match TRBD1. Germline CDR1 is SGHAT and CDR2 is FQDESV (reference sequence). The junction had 7 bases not matched to a gene; V was cut back by 5 bases and J by 7 bases. The CDR3 has 13 amino acids.

In nucleotides, the CDR3 is TGTGCCAGCCAAGAGGTCAGGGGGATCTACGAGCAGTACTTC. It codes for CASQEVRGIYEQYF. The V gene is TRBV6-6, the J gene TRBJ2-7; 7 bases line up with TRBD1. V trimming: 8 bases; J trimming: 3 bases; junction bases outside the gene matches: 10. CDR3 length equals 14 residues. Germline V CDR1 and CDR2: MNHNY, SVGAGI (reference sequence).

This clonotype was found a few times. DNA of the CDR3: TGTGCCAGCACCAAAGGGGGGACAGATACGCAGTATTTT. Translating it yields CASTKGGTDTQYF. V usage is TRBV7-8 and J usage is TRBJ2-3; TRBD1 or TRBD2 may be the D gene (6 bases each). The V gene lost 7 bases and the J gene lost 3 bases, with 11 bases spanning the gap. The germline CDR1 and CDR2 sequences are SGHVS and FQNEAQ. This CDR3 is 13 amino acids long.